These T cell receptor beta chains were read from a single sample in a study of technical replicates of blood from a few donors. Sequenced by immunoSEQ multiplex PCR; TCRdb stores in-frame clones only, minus some. The repertoire holds tens of thousands of clones, around 91% seen once, with 0.35% to 0.4% in the top ten. The sample was T cells isolated from PBMCs. Every receptor here comes from a human donor in good health. Some clones in this sample may be carry-over from other donors' samples. CDR3s include the opening cysteine and the closing phenylalanine or tryptophan. Each record gives: J gene, D gene, V gene, clone size, CDR3 protein, CDR3 DNA. D genes are given only for firm matches. The size field is filled for only some rows; it gives once, few, many or a size class.

>TRBJ2-1|TRBD2|TRBV10-3|-
CAISSPGGGSNEQFF
TGTGCCATCAGCTCCCCGGGGGGAGGAAGTAATGAGCAGTTCTTC
>TRBJ2-5|-|TRBV7-7|-
CASSLDLVETQYF
TGTGCCAGCAGCTTAGACCTAGTTGAGACCCAGTACTTC
>TRBJ1-4|TRBD1|TRBV27|-
CASRPHPGTATEKLFF
TGTGCCAGCAGACCACACCCAGGGACAGCCACAGAAAAACTGTTTTTT
>TRBJ1-2|-|TRBV6-6|-
CASKVTAGPYGYTF
TGTGCCAGCAAAGTTACCGCAGGCCCCTATGGCTACACCTTC
>TRBJ2-7|TRBD2|TRBV27|few
CASSPSRTSGRGEQYF
TGTGCCAGCAGTCCCTCTCGGACTAGCGGGAGAGGCGAGCAGTACTTC
>TRBJ2-3|-|TRBV28|-
CASSDSAGTEGTDTQYF
TGTGCCAGCAGCGATTCGGCGGGAACAGAAGGCACAGATACGCAGTATTTT
>TRBJ2-1|TRBD1|TRBV5-1|once
CASSLSQGANEQFF
TGCGCCAGCAGCTTGAGCCAGGGGGCGAATGAGCAGTTCTTC
>TRBJ1-3|TRBD1|TRBV27|-
CASSPRTGWPLANSGNTIYF
TGTGCCAGCAGCCCCCGGACAGGCTGGCCGTTGGCTAATTCTGGAAACACCATATATTTT
>TRBJ2-1|TRBD2|TRBV5-1|-
CASSSGTSGGNEQFF
TGCGCCAGCAGCTCAGGGACTAGCGGGGGGAATGAGCAGTTCTTC
>TRBJ2-2|-|TRBV29-1|-
CSVGGVGGHGELFF
TGCAGCGTTGGGGGAGTCGGGGGGCACGGGGAGCTGTTTTTT
>TRBJ2-7|TRBD2|TRBV19|-
CADKKARTSGRGSEQYF
TGTGCCGACAAAAAGGCGAGGACTAGCGGGAGAGGGAGCGAGCAGTACTTC
>TRBJ1-4|TRBD1|TRBV11-3|once
CASSLEGTGNEKLFF
TGTGCCAGCAGCTTAGAAGGGACAGGGAATGAAAAACTGTTTTTT
>TRBJ2-5|TRBD1|TRBV5-8|-
CASLLNRGQETQYF
TGTGCCAGTTTACTGAACAGGGGGCAAGAGACCCAGTACTTC
>TRBJ2-2|-|TRBV15|once
CATSEGTGELFF
TGTGCCACCAGCGAGGGAACCGGGGAGCTGTTTTTT
>TRBJ2-5|TRBD1|TRBV5-5|-
CASSGFRGLETQYF
TGTGCCAGCAGCGGGTTCAGGGGGCTAGAGACCCAGTACTTC